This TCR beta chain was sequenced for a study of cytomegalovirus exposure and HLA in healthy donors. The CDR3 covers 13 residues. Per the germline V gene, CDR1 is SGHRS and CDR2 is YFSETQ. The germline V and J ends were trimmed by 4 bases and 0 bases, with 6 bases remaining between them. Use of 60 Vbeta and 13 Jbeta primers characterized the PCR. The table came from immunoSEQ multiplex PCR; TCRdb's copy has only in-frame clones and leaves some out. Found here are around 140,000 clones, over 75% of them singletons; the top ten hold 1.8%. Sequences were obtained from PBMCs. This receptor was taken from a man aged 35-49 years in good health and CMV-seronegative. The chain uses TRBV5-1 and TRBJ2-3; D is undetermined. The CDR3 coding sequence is TGCGCCAGCAGCCGCCGGAGCACAGATACGCAGTATTTT. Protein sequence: CASSRRSTDTQYF.